This entry lists 7 T cell receptor beta chains sequenced from one sample in a study of T cell responses to AZD1222 COVID-19 vaccine. The assay was immunoSEQ multiplex PCR, and TCRdb's table has in-frame clones only and misses some. The sample has about 90,000 clones; about 85% are singletons. The specimen comprised peripheral blood, sampled 28 days after the second AZD1222 dose. The receptors stem from an adult who received the AZD1222 COVID-19 vaccine.

The genes are TRBV19 and TRBJ1-4; D is uncertain. The CDR3 is 14 residues long. V lost 4 bases to trimming and J lost 5 bases, with 11 bases between them. Germline CDR1 is LNHDA and CDR2 is SQIVND (reference sequence). The CDR3 here is CASSKQFANEKLFF. CDR3 DNA: TGTGCCAGTAGTAAACAGTTCGCGAATGAAAAACTGTTTTTT. Complete variable domain (other parts from reference TRBV19 and TRBJ1-4): DGGITQSPKYLFRKEGQNVTLSCEQNLNHDAMYWYRQDPGQGLRLIYYSQIVNDFQKGDIAEGYSVSREKKESFPLTVTSAQKNPTAFYLCASSKQFANEKLFFGSGTQLSVL.

The chain couples TRBV27 to TRBJ1-2; the match to TRBD1 covers 7 bases. The CDR3 spans 16 residues. Trimming cost V 0 bases and J 6 bases; bases outside gene matches: 10. Germline assignment: CDR1 MNHEY and CDR2 SMNVEV (reference sequence). CDR3 nucleotides: TGTGCCAGCAGTTTATCGAAAGGGGGCGCAGGGGATGGCTACACCTTC. Amino acid sequence: CASSLSKGGAGDGYTF.

The rearrangement links TRBV2 to TRBJ2-3, with D possibly matching TRBD2 (5 bases). This CDR3 contains 13 residues. The germline V gene has CDR1 SNHLY and CDR2 FYNNEI. The V gene lost 7 bases and the J gene lost 6 bases, with 14 bases spanning the gap. The CDR3 DNA reads TGTGCCAGCATCATTTTCTCGGGGGATACGCAGTATTTT. Translated, it gives CASIIFSGDTQYF.

The gene calls are TRBV20-1 and TRBJ1-1; a weak D match, TRBD1 (6 bases). The CDR3 covers 11 residues. Trimming stripped 6 bases from V and 8 bases from J, with 13 bases between. Looked up from germline, CDR1 is DFQATT and CDR2 is SNEGSKA (reference sequence). CDR3 in DNA: TGCAGTGCCCCCAAGGGGGGGGAAGCTTTCTTT. Protein sequence: CSAPKGGEAFF.

The chain employs TRBV12-3 or TRBV12-4 and TRBJ1-2; a weak D match, TRBD1 (5 bases). The CDR3 runs 13 residues. Trimming took off 6 bases at V and 8 bases at J, with 16 bases between the two ends. For the CDR3, the DNA is TGTGCCAGCAGGGGCGCCGGGACTGGAGGCTACACCTTC. It encodes CASRGAGTGGYTF.

The V gene is TRBV10-1, the J gene TRBJ1-1; D unclear. The CDR3 is 15 amino acids. The germline CDR1 and CDR2 sequences are WNHNN and SYGVQD (reference sequence). V lost 5 bases and J lost 0, with 13 bases in between. In nucleotides, the CDR3 is TGCGCCAGCAGTTCTCGACGGAAGATGAACACTGAAGCTTTCTTT. Translating it yields CASSSRRKMNTEAFF.

The CDR3 region has the DNA TGTGCCAGCAGTTCCCCGCGACACCAGAACACTGAAGCTTTCTTT. Translated, it gives CASSSPRHQNTEAFF. The genes are TRBV28 and TRBJ1-1; D remains ambiguous. In germline, CDR1 is MDHEN, CDR2 SYDVKM. This CDR3 has 15 amino acids. V lost 4 bases and J 1 base, leaving 13 bases between the germline ends.